What follows is one T cell receptor (beta chain) and its context. The age range of participants was about 18 to 89 years, with residence in about two dozen US areas. The V and J ends lost 4 bases and 6 bases, in that order; junction bases with no gene match: 6. CDR1 is SGHRS, CDR2 YFSETQ, per germline. The length of the CDR3 is 13 residues. The data were taken from a study of blood T cell repertoires in COVID-19. Study overall: PBMCs, B-cell-depleted T cells, or T cells were the source of the cDNA or gDNA that made up the material.

In the original processing: Amplification with reference gene primers provided the estimates of nucleated cell counts. Profiling relied on immunoSEQ multiplex PCR, and the TCRdb table lists in-frame clones only, not all of them. That table is the source of V, J and clone size, and D and trimming were worked out from the DNA. The sample holds around 200,000 clones; 85% are singletons and the top ten take around 19%. The material sequenced was PBMCs or T cells enriched from blood (not recorded which). V is TRBV5-1 and J is TRBJ1-1, with 7 bases aligning to TRBD1. This TCR derives from a middle-aged man who had recovered from COVID-19. The CDR3 reads CASSSRQGPEAFF. The CDR3 region has the DNA TGCGCCAGCAGCAGTCGACAGGGTCCTGAAGCTTTCTTT.